One sample yielded the 4 T cell receptor beta chains listed below, sequenced in a study of blood T cell repertoires in COVID-19. Sequenced by immunoSEQ multiplex PCR; TCRdb stores in-frame clones only, minus some. The sample carries 200,000 to 300,000 clones, approximately 80% recorded once. Sequences were obtained from peripheral blood. Every receptor here comes from a woman aged 70-85 years with acute or convalescent COVID-19.

The chain couples TRBV6-5 to TRBJ1-2; tentatively, D is TRBD1 (6 bases). The CDR3 is 14 residues long. V dropped 2 bases and J dropped 4 bases, with 11 bases sitting between them. The V gene's germline CDR1 is MNHEY and CDR2 SVGAGI. CDR3 bases: TGTGCCAGCAGTTACGCCCCCAGGGGCTATGGCTACACCTTC. Amino acid sequence: CASSYAPRGYGYTF.

This chain links TRBV5-8 with TRBJ1-2, with a possible D match to TRBD1 (6 bases). The ends were cut back, 0 bases at V and 3 bases at J, with 15 bases in the middle. This CDR3 is built from 16 residues. CDR1 and CDR2 (germline): SGHTS, YDEGEE. The CDR3 loop is CASSLGHGRGDYGYTF. Written as DNA, the CDR3 is TGTGCCAGCAGCTTGGGTCATGGCAGGGGTGACTATGGCTACACCTTC. Together with reference TRBV5-8 and TRBJ1-2, the CDR3 gives the full variable domain: EAGVTQSPTHLIKTRGQQATLRCSPISGHTSVYWYQQALGLGLQFLLWYDEGEERNRGNFPPRFSGRQFPNYSSELNVNALELEDSALYLCASSLGHGRGDYGYTFGSGTRLTVV.

The chain couples TRBV20-1 to TRBJ2-1, with D possibly matching TRBD2 (6 bases). The V and J ends lost 3 bases and 8 bases respectively, with 14 bases between them. The CDR3 runs to 13 residues. Per the germline V gene, CDR1 is DFQATT and CDR2 is SNEGSKA (reference sequence). The CDR3 coding sequence is TGCAGTGCTAGTATTGGGGGGATCGATGAGCAGTTCTTC. This gives the protein CSASIGGIDEQFF.

The genes are TRBV30 and TRBJ2-7; D gene unclear. Germline assignment: CDR1 GTSNPN and CDR2 SVGIG (reference sequence). The CDR3 runs to 14 residues. V gave up 0 bases and J gave up 7 bases, with 16 bases separating them. The CDR3 DNA is TGTGCCTGGAGTGTAAGTCGCAGTTCATTAGAGCAGTACTTC. It specifies CAWSVSRSSLEQYF.